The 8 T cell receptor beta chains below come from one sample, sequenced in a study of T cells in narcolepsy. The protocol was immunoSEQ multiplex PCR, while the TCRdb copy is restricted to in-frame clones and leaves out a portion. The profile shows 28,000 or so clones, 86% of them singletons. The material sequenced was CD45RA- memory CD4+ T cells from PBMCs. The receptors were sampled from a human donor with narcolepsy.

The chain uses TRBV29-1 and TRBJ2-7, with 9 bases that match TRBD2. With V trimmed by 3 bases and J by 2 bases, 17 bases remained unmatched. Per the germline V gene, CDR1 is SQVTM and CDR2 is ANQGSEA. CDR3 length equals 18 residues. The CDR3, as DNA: TGCAGCGTTGAGTTGGGGGAAAGTTGGGGACTAGCCACCTACGAGCAGTACGTC. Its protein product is CSVELGESWGLATYEQYV.

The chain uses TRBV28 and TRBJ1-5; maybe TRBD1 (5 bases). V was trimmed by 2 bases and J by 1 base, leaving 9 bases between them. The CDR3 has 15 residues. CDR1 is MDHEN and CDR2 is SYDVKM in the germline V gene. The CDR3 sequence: CASSLAGPSNQPQHF. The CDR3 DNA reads TGTGCCAGCAGTTTAGCGGGGCCCAGCAATCAGCCCCAGCATTTT.

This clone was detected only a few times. CDR3 nucleotide sequence: TGTGCCAGCAGTTCCAGGAATCAGCCCCAGCATTTT. This sequence encodes CASSSRNQPQHF. This rearrangement joins TRBV27 to TRBJ1-5, with unresolved D. The CDR3 has 12 amino acids. The V end was cut by 4 bases, the J end by 4 bases, with 5 bases between. Germline CDR1 reads MNHEY; CDR2 reads SMNVEV (reference sequence).

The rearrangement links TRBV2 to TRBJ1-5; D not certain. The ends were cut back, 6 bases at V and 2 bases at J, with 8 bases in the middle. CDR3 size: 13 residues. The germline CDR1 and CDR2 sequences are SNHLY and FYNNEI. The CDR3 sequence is CASRVEGNQPQHF. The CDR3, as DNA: TGTGCCAGCAGAGTGGAGGGCAATCAGCCCCAGCATTTT.

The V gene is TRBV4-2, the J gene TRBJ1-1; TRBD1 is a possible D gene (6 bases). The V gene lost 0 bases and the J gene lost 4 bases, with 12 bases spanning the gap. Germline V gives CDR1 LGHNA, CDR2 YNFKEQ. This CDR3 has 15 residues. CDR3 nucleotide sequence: TGTGCCAGCAGCCAAGAGGGAAGGGGGGCCACTGAAGCTTTCTTT. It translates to CASSQEGRGATEAFF.

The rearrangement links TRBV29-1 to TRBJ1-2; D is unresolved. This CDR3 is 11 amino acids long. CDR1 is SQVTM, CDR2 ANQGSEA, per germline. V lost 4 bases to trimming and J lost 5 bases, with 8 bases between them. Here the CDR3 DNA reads TGCAGCGTTGGTGAAGGGTATGGCTACACCTTC. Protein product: CSVGEGYGYTF.

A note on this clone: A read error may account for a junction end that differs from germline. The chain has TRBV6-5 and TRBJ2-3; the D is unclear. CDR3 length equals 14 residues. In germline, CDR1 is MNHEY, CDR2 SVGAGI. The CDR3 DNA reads TGTGCCAGCAGTCACTCGACGTCTACAGATACGCAGTATTTT. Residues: CASSHSTSTDTQYF.

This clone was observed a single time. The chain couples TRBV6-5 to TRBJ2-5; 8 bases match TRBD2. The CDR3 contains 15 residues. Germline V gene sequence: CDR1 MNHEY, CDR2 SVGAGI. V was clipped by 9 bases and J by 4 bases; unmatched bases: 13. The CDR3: CARPLGGREGETQYF. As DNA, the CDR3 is TGTGCCAGACCCCTGGGGGGCCGGGAGGGAGAGACCCAGTACTTC.